The 7 T cell receptor beta chains given below trace back to one sample, sequenced in a study of graft-versus-host responses after intestinal transplantation. Measured with immunoSEQ multiplex PCR; TCRdb has only the in-frame clones, and not every one. The sample yields around 71,000 clones, approximately 94% seen once. These TCRs are of unknown antigen specificity. The source material was unstimulated CD8+ T cells sorted from spleen or lymph node cells, sampled before intestinal transplant. The receptors were gathered from a human donor who received an intestinal transplant.

The rearrangement links TRBV6-5 to TRBJ2-5; tentative D call: TRBD1 (5 bases). The DNA matches TRBJ2-7 better at its end, which makes the J call doubtful. CDR3 length equals 14 residues. Looked up from germline, CDR1 is MNHEY and CDR2 is SVGAGI. For the CDR3, the DNA is TGTGCCAGCAGTTCCGACAGAGACGGCTACGAGCAGTACTTC. Its protein product is CASSSDRDGYEQYF.

The chain couples TRBV28 to TRBJ2-7; D is tentatively TRBD1 or TRBD2 (5 bases each). Germline lookup yields CDR1 MDHEN and CDR2 SYDVKM. V was shortened by 5 bases and J by 1 base, with 18 bases between the two germline ends. The CDR3 runs 16 residues. CDR3 nucleotides: TGTGCCAGCAGTCCCATCCCGGGACGGAGTTCCTACGAGCAGTACTTC. Amino acid sequence: CASSPIPGRSSYEQYF.

This chain uses TRBV7-8 with TRBJ2-1; 9 positions agree with TRBD2. V dropped 5 bases and J dropped 2; count of bases not matched to a gene: 4. CDR1 and CDR2 from the germline V gene are SGHVS and FQNEAQ. The CDR3 has 15 residues. CDR3 protein: CASSVPSGAYNEQFF. The CDR3 nucleotides are TGTGCCAGCAGCGTACCTAGCGGGGCCTACAATGAGCAGTTCTTC.

The J gene is TRBJ2-7, the V gene TRBV7-9; 7 bases align to TRBD2. CDR3 size: 16 residues. CDR1 and CDR2 from the germline V gene are SEHNR and FQNEAQ (reference sequence). Trimming cost V 3 bases and J 2 bases; bases outside gene matches: 10. The CDR3 loop is CASSLARDYYTYEQYF. DNA for the CDR3: TGTGCCAGCAGCTTGGCCCGGGACTACTATACCTACGAGCAGTACTTC.

The V gene is TRBV27, the J gene TRBJ2-1; D not resolved. The V end lost 2 bases, the J end lost 5 bases, and 13 bases lay between the germline ends. The germline gives CDR1 MNHEY, CDR2 SMNVEV (reference sequence). The CDR3 sequence is 15 residues long. The CDR3 region has the DNA TGTGCCAGCAGTTTAGATCTCGCCACGAACAATGAGCAGTTCTTC. It codes for CASSLDLATNNEQFF.

The chain employs TRBV25-1 and TRBJ2-7; D ambiguous. The CDR3 is 13 residues long. Germline CDR1 MGHDK, CDR2 SYGVNS. V lost 4 bases and J lost 0, with 7 bases in between. The CDR3 loop is CASSAWDSYEQYF. The CDR3 region has the DNA TGTGCCAGCAGTGCGTGGGACTCCTACGAGCAGTACTTC.

This chain joins TRBV6-5 and TRBJ1-2, with D possibly being TRBD1 (6 bases). Trimming removed 6 bases at V and 1 base at J, with 12 bases between. The germline gives CDR1 MNHEY, CDR2 SVGAGI. This CDR3 contains 14 residues. CDR3 protein: CASREQGLNYGYTF. The CDR3 DNA sequence: TGTGCCAGCAGAGAACAGGGTCTTAACTATGGCTACACCTTC.